Included here is one TCR beta chain sequence, with context. This specimen comes from a study of T cell repertoires in cytomegalovirus infection. Study-level background: Based on public TCR beta signatures, there were indications of CMV infection and of a matching HLA type.

The CDR3 extends over 17 amino acids. The J segment lost 4 bases and the V segment lost 5 bases, leaving 9 bases of the junction unmatched. Germline V CDR1 and CDR2: PRHDT, FYEKMQ (reference sequence). MiXCR, run by TCRdb on the reads, gives a single entry per CDR3 protein. Of hundreds of thousands of distinct CDR3 sequences in the sample, approximately 25% were seen once. The sequencing input was CD8+ T cells from PBMCs. This TCR derives from a human donor in good health (CMV status not recorded). Some clones in this sample may be carry-over from other donors' samples. The V gene is TRBV13, the J gene TRBJ2-3; the match to TRBD2 covers 13 bases. The CDR3 bases are TGTGCCAGCAGCGACACCGGGACTAGCGGGGAACCAGATACGCAGTATTTT. Its protein product is CASSDTGTSGEPDTQYF. The full variable domain, rest sourced from reference TRBV13 and TRBJ2-3, is AAGVIQSPRHLIKEKRETATLKCYPIPRHDTVYWYQQGPGQDPQFLISFYEKMQSDKGSIPDRFSAQQFSDYHSELNMSSLELGDSALYFCASSDTGTSGEPDTQYFGPGTRLTVL.